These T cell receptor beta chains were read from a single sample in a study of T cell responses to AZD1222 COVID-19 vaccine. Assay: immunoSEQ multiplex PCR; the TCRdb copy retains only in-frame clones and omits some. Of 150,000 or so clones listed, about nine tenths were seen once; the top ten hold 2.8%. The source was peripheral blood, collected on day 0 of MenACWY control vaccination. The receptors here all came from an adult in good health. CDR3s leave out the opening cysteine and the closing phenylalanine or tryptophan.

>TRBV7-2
ASSLGGGLYEQY
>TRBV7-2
ASSLVGGPGPYEQY
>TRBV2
ATTQDSGNTIY
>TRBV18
ASSPLPGRVNTEAF
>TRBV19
ASTWVGGRTSGANVLT
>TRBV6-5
ASTSSASGSGQF
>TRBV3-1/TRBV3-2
ASSQGSPLPTDTQY
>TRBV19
ASSKHRDKHQH
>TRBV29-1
SVRDRVMNTEAF
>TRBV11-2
ASSLGFIPARNTIY
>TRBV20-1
SASGTGPYNEQF
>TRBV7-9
ASSLKEGLSPLH
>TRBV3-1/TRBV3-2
ASSHTGAGNTIY
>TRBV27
ASSFSSSYEQY
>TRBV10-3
AISGRDTEAF
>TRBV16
ASSQSDEQY
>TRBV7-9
ASSLDGSSETQY
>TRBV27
ASSLKGTGLVYT
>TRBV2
ASSPDLGEQY
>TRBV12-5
ASGPGQGSYEQY
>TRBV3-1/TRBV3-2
ASSRLGQGVGYT
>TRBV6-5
ASSLTGQGRNEQF
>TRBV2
ARQGTGGYT
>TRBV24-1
ATSDLLSGSAEQF
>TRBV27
ASRLRFSSYNEQF
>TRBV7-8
ASSKQTGIVEKLF
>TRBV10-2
ASSEIRRGPGELF
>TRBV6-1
ASSVRLTGPLAKNIQY
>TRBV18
ASSGTGGSNQPQH
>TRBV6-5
ASSSGGSSYNEQF
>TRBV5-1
ASSFKSGANTGGLF
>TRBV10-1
ASRAHGMGTGELF
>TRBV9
ASSVEISGANVLT
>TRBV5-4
ASSRGSGSAYYNEQF
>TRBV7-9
ASSLLQGTYGYT
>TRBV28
ASSSGNKDTQY
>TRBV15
ATSRTGTGGNEQY
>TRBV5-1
ASREGLQGSGETQY
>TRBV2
ASSPGQGNEQY
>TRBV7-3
ASSLAGSSYNEQF
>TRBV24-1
AWRVVTDTQY
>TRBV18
ASSPTSGTSSEQF
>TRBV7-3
ASSLSGLAGLITDTQY
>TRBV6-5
ASSYSTGGLYGYT
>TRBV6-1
ASSDNNQPQH
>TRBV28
ASSTGTGRFDYGYT
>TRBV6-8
ATSPSGRTGELF
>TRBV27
ASSLSSDSNQPQH
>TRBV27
ASSSVRDGYNEQF
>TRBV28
ASSLSGLRGGYT
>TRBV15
ATSRDFSPNQPQH
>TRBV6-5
ASSLGLVTDTQY
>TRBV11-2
ASSLEWGDEQY